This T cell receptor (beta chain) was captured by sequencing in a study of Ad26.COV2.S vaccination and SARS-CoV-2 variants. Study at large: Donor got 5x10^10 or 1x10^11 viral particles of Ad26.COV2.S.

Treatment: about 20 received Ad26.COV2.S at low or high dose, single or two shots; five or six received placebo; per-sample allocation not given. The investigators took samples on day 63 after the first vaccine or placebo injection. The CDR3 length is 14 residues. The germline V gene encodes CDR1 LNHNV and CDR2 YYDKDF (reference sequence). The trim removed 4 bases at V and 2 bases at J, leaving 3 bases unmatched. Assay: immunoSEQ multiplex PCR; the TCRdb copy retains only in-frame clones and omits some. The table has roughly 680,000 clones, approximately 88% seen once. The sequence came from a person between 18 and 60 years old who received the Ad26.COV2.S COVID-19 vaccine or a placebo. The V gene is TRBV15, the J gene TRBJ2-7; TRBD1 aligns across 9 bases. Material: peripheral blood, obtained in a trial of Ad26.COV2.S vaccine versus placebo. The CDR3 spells CATSNDRGAYEQYF. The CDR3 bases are TGTGCCACCAGCAATGACAGGGGGGCCTACGAGCAGTACTTC.